These 10 T cell receptor beta chains came from one sample sequenced in a study of T-cell reconstitution after alpha-beta-depleted transplantation in children. Unique molecular identifiers were built into the TCRbeta library. TCRdb independently ran MiXCR on the PCR reads; one entry per CDR3 protein. The sample lists approximately 650,000 distinct CDR3 sequences; under 15% were seen once. The material was PBMCs, obtained before TCRalphabeta/CD19-depleted stem cell transplant. These receptor sequences come from a girl aged 2 to 10 with congenital amegakaryocytic thrombocytopenia, due to receive a stem cell transplant.

This clonotype was found many times. The chain joins TRBV25-1 to TRBJ2-2; weak D call: TRBD1 (5 bases). Trimming removed 8 bases at V and 2 bases at J, with 12 bases between. The CDR3 extends over 14 amino acids. Per germline, CDR1 MGHDK and CDR2 SYGVNS. This CDR3 is CASRQDINTGELFF. Written as DNA, the CDR3 is TGTGCCAGCCGGCAGGACATTAACACCGGGGAGCTGTTTTTT.

This clonotype was seen ten or more times. J is TRBJ2-1 and V is TRBV5-1; D ambiguous. The CDR3 loop spans 12 amino acids. V was cut by 4 bases and J by 9 bases, with 11 bases left in between. Germline CDR1 and CDR2: SGHRS and YFSETQ. Here the CDR3 reads CASSSEKAEQFF. CDR3 DNA: TGCGCCAGCAGCAGCGAGAAAGCTGAGCAGTTCTTC.

This clonotype was recorded many times. The chain is built from TRBV5-1 and TRBJ2-3; unclear D gene. Trimming left V 0 bases short and J 2 bases short, with 13 bases between. Germline V gene lookup returns CDR1 SGHRS and CDR2 YFSETQ. CDR3 length: 16 amino acids. The CDR3 DNA sequence: TGCGCCAGCAGCTTGGCCGGACCAACCTACACAGATACGCAGTATTTT. This gives the protein CASSLAGPTYTDTQYF.

As for this clonotype: This may be a read error, as it is one base from a much larger clone. The chain links TRBV4-1 to TRBJ1-1; D remains unclear. The length of the CDR3 is 13 residues. Germline V gives CDR1 MGHRA, CDR2 YSYEKL. Deletions cut 3 bases from V and 7 bases from J, with 12 bases between. CDR3 region: CASSQSGRCEAFF. The CDR3, as DNA: TGCGCCAGCAGCCAGTCAGGACGGTGTGAAGCTTTCTTT.

The chain recombines TRBV4-1 with TRBJ2-7; possible D gene TRBD2, 6 bases. Germline V gene sequence: CDR1 MGHRA, CDR2 YSYEKL. CDR3 length: 14 amino acids. V gave up 2 bases and J gave up 5 bases, with 13 bases separating them. CDR3 protein: CASSQLTSGHEQYF. The CDR3, as DNA: TGCGCCAGCAGCCAACTGACTAGTGGCCACGAGCAGTACTTC.

This clonotype was found a few times. The chain links TRBV5-1 to TRBJ2-7, with D possibly being TRBD1 or TRBD2 (6 bases each). The CDR3 sequence is 13 residues long. Trimming took off 4 bases at V and 6 bases at J, with 14 bases between the two ends. CDR1 is SGHRS, CDR2 YFSETQ, per germline. CDR3: CASSPPTGAEQYF. In DNA, the CDR3 is TGCGCCAGCAGCCCTCCTACGGGGGCCGAGCAGTACTTC. Full variable domain (rest looked up from reference TRBV5-1 and TRBJ2-7): KAGVTQTPRYLIKTRGQQVTLSCSPISGHRSVSWYQQTPGQGLQFLFEYFSETQRNKGNFPGRFSGRQFSNSRSEMNVSTLELGDSALYLCASSPPTGAEQYFGPGTRLTVT.

This clonotype came up many times. As DNA, the CDR3 is TGCAGTGCTAGAGATAGCGGGAGGCTCAGCTCCTACAATGAGCAGTTCTTC. Residues: CSARDSGRLSSYNEQFF. The V call is TRBV20-1, the J call TRBJ2-1, with 10 bases that match TRBD2. With 0 bases clipped from V and 0 bases from J, the junction kept 5 bases outside the gene matches. The CDR3 length is 17 residues. Germline CDR1 reads DFQATT; CDR2 reads SNEGSKA (reference sequence).

This clonotype appeared a few times. The chain uses TRBV20-1 and TRBJ2-4, with D unresolved. The CDR3 contains 13 residues. The V and J ends lost 6 bases and 5 bases respectively, with 14 bases between them. The germline V gene has CDR1 DFQATT and CDR2 SNEGSKA (reference sequence). The CDR3 nucleotides read TGCAGTGCCCGCCGTTTAGGGCAAAACATTCAGTACTTC. Its protein product is CSARRLGQNIQYF.

The sample holds many counts of this clonotype. CDR3 DNA sequence: TGTGCCATCAGTGAGGTTACTAAGAGAGGGTATCACGAGCAGTACTTC. It translates to CAISEVTKRGYHEQYF. This chain links TRBV10-3 with TRBJ2-7; perhaps TRBD2 as D (5 bases). The V end lost 2 bases, the J end lost 5 bases, and 19 bases lay between the germline ends. The CDR3 is made up of 16 amino acids. From germline, CDR1 is ENHRY and CDR2 SYGVKD.

This clonotype has a count of ten or more. V usage is TRBV20-1 and J usage is TRBJ2-7; D not certain. Trimming removed 0 bases at V and 0 bases at J, with 12 bases between. Germline V gene lookup returns CDR1 DFQATT and CDR2 SNEGSKA (reference sequence). The CDR3 has 15 amino acids. The CDR3 region is CSARDGVGSSYEQYF. CDR3 DNA: TGCAGTGCTAGAGATGGCGTAGGATCCTCCTACGAGCAGTACTTC.